This TCR beta chain appears in the sequencing data of a study of identical twins. This clonotype was recorded many times. TCRdb reprocessed the 5' RACE reads with MiXCR, giving one entry per CDR3 protein. The sample holds hundreds of thousands of distinct CDR3 sequences, roughly 6% seen once. Sequencing used naive T cells sorted from blood. The clonotype originates from a young man in good health.

The CDR3 reads CSALPGPGNTIYF. Here the CDR3 DNA reads TGCAGTGCCCTTCCAGGACCTGGAAACACCATATATTTT. This chain joins TRBV20-1 and TRBJ1-3; D remains ambiguous. Germline CDR1 is DFQATT and CDR2 is SNEGSKA (reference sequence). V dropped 6 bases and J dropped 2 bases, with 11 bases sitting between them. This CDR3 contains 13 residues.